This TCR beta chain was identified in a study of T-cell reconstitution after alpha-beta-depleted transplantation in children. Overall study results and limits: Newly generated T cells supplied most T-cell counts and diversity one year post-transplant.

The CDR3 contains 13 residues. The V gene's germline CDR1 is KGHDR and CDR2 SFDVKD. Germline trimming cut 9 bases from V and 3 bases from J; bases unmatched to any gene: 7. Preparation of the TCRbeta library was carried out with unique molecular identifiers. MiXCR, applied by TCRdb to the PCR reads, yields one record per CDR3 protein. The repertoire holds a few hundred thousand distinct CDR3 sequences, about 25% seen once, with less than 3.5% in the top ten. As regards this clonotype: Its target is unknown.

The specimen comprised PBMCs, sampled before TCRalphabeta/CD19-depleted stem cell transplant. The rearrangement uses TRBV24-1 and TRBJ2-7; 7 positions agree with TRBD2. The receptor comes from a girl aged 2 to 9 with Fanconi anemia, due to receive a stem cell transplant. The CDR3 nucleotides read TGTGCCACCGGAGAGCGGGATAGCTACGAGCAGTACTTC. This translates into CATGERDSYEQYF.